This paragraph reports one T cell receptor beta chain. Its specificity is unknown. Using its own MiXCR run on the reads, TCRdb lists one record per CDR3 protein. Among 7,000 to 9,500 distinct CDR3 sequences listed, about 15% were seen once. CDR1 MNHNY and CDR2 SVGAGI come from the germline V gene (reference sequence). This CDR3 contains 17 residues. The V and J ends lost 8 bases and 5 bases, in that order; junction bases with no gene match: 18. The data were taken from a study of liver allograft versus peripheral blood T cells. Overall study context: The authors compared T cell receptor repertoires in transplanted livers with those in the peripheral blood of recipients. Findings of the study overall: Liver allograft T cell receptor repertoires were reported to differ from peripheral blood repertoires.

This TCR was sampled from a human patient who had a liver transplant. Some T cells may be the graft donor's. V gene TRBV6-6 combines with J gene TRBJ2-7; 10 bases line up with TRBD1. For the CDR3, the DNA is TGTGCCAGCTCACCAAAATCCCCGGGGACAGGGGCCCACGAGCAGTACTTC. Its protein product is CASSPKSPGTGAHEQYF.